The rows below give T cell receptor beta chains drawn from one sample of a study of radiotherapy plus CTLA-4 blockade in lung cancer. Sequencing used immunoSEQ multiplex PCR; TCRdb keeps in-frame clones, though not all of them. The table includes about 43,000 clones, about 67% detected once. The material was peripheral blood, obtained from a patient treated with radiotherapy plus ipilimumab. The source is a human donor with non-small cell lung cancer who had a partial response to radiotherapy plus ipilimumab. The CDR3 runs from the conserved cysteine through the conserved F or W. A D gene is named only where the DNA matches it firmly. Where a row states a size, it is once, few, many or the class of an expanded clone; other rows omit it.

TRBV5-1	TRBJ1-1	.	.	CASSGSRGDTEAFF	TGCGCCAGCAGCGGGTCCCGGGGTGACACTGAAGCTTTCTTT
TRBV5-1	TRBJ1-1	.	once	CASSLGPDGGAFF	TGTGCCAGCAGCTTGGGACCCGACGGGGGAGCTTTCTTT
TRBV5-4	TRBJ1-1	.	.	CASSPSGRGTEAFF	TGTGCCAGCAGCCCGTCAGGTAGGGGCACTGAAGCTTTCTTT
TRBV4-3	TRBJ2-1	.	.	CASSQGATLNNEQFF	TGCGCCAGCAGCCAAGGCGCTACCCTTAACAATGAGCAGTTCTTC
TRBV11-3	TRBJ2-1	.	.	CASSRSRGSSYNEQFF	TGTGCCAGCAGCCGTTCCAGGGGTAGCTCCTACAATGAGCAGTTCTTC
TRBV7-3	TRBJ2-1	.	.	CASSSPERVSYNEQFF	TGTGCCAGCAGCTCGCCGGAGCGGGTATCCTACAATGAGCAGTTCTTC
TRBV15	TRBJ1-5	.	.	CATSRDRLAVEPAQHF	TGTGCCACCAGCAGAGATAGATTGGCAGTGGAGCCGGCCCAGCATTTT
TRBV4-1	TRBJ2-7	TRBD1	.	CASSHQPTGVDYEQYF	TGCGCCAGCAGCCACCAACCGACAGGGGTCGATTACGAGCAGTACTTC
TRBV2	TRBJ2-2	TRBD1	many	CASSVQGWELFF	TGTGCCAGCAGTGTACAGGGGTGGGAGCTGTTTTTT
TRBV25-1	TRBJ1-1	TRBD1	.	CASRDTAGQGATEAFF	TGTGCCAGCAGAGATACCGCCGGACAGGGGGCTACTGAAGCTTTCTTT
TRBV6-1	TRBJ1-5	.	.	CASSEDRTSYYSNQPQHF	TGTGCCAGCAGTGAAGACAGGACCTCTTACTATAGCAATCAGCCCCAGCATTTT
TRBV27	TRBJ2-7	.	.	CASGSGGYLYEQYF	TGTGCCAGCGGAAGTGGCGGGTACCTCTACGAGCAGTACTTC
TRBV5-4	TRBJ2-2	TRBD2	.	CASSLDQREGRGGELFF	TGTGCCAGCAGCTTGGATCAGAGGGAGGGCCGTGGCGGGGAGCTGTTTTTT
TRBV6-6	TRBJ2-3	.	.	CASSYSGLGTDTQYF	TGTGCCAGCAGTTACAGCGGCCTGGGCACAGATACGCAGTATTTT
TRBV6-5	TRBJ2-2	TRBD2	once	CASSTSGGNTGELFF	TGTGCCAGCTCGACTAGCGGGGGCAACACCGGGGAGCTGTTTTTT
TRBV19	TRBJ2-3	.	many	CASKRGGETDTQYF	TGTGCCAGTAAACGGGGCGGGGAGACAGATACGCAGTATTTT
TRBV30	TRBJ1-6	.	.	CAWSEGYNSPLHF	TGTGCCTGGAGTGAGGGGTACAATTCACCCCTCCACTTT
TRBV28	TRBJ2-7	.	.	CASRDSYYEQYF	TGTGCCAGCAGAGACAGCTACTACGAGCAGTACTTC
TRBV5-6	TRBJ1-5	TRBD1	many	CASSLSLDRDNQPQHF	TGTGCCAGCAGCTTATCATTGGACAGGGATAATCAGCCCCAGCATTTT
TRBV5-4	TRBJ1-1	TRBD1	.	CASSLGFGTGAPWNTEAFF	TGTGCCAGCAGCTTAGGCTTTGGGACAGGGGCACCCTGGAACACTGAAGCTTTCTTT
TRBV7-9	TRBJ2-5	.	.	CASSPLQETQYF	TGTGCTAGCAGCCCCCTCCAAGAGACCCAGTACTTC
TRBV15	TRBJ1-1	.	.	CATSRDFRFMNTEAFF	TGTGCCACCAGCAGAGATTTTAGATTCATGAACACTGAAGCTTTCTTT
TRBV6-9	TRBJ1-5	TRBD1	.	CASSYSKPLGQESNQPQHF	TGTGCCAGCAGTTATTCCAAACCTCTCGGACAGGAGAGCAATCAGCCCCAGCATTTT
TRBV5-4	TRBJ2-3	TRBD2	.	CASSLGLAGGPTDTQYF	TGTGCCAGCAGCTTAGGACTAGCGGGAGGGCCGACAGATACGCAGTATTTT
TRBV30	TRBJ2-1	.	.	CAWSVLGREQFF	TGTGCCTGGAGTGTACTGGGGCGGGAGCAGTTCTTC
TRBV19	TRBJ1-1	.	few	CASSTLLQGGNTEAFF	TGTGCCAGTAGTACGCTCCTTCAGGGAGGGAACACTGAAGCTTTCTTT
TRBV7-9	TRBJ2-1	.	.	CASSLNGVEQFF	TGTGCCAGCAGCTTAAACGGGGTTGAGCAGTTCTTC
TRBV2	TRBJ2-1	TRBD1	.	CASSGTGQVRFF	TGTGCCAGCAGTGGGACAGGGCAGGTTCGGTTCTTC
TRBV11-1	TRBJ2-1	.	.	CASSLGGGEQFF	TGTGCCAGCAGCTTGGGGGGTGGTGAGCAGTTCTTC
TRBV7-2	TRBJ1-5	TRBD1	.	CASSDRVNNQPQHF	TGTGCCAGCAGTGACAGGGTAAATAATCAGCCCCAGCATTTT
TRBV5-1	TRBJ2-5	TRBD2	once	CASSPGTSGFQETQYF	TGCGCCAGCAGCCCGGGGACTAGCGGGTTCCAAGAGACCCAGTACTTC
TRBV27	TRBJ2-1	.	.	CASSLSVGQEFF	TGTGCCAGCAGTTTATCCGTGGGACAAGAGTTCTTC
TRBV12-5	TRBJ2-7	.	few	CASGMGHGSYEQYF	TGTGCTAGTGGTATGGGACATGGCTCCTACGAGCAGTACTTC
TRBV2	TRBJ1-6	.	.	CASSEAGRGRSPLHF	TGTGCCAGCAGTGAAGCAGGGAGAGGGAGATCACCCCTCCACTTT
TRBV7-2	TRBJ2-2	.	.	CASSLSAGELFF	TGTGCCAGCAGCTTATCGGCCGGGGAGCTGTTTTTT
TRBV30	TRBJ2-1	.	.	CAWSAREEQFF	TGTGCCTGGAGTGCCCGGGAGGAGCAGTTCTTC
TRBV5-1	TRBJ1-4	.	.	CASNSGELNEKLFF	TGCGCCAGCAACTCAGGTGAACTTAATGAAAAACTGTTTTTT
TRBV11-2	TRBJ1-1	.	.	CASSLARGGLNTEAFF	TGTGCCAGCAGCTTGGCCCGCGGGGGTCTGAACACTGAAGCTTTCTTT
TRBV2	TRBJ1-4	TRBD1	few	CASSDGTAEGEEKLFF	TGTGCCAGCAGCGACGGGACAGCCGAGGGGGAGGAAAAACTGTTTTTT
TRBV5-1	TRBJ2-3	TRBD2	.	CASSPKGLASVADTQYF	TGCGCCAGCAGCCCCAAGGGACTAGCCTCGGTGGCAGATACGCAGTATTTT
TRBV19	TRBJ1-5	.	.	CASSPIGSGNQPQHF	TGTGCCAGTAGTCCAATAGGTTCAGGAAATCAGCCCCAGCATTTT
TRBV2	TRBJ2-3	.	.	CASRGGTGADTQYF	TGTGCCAGCAGGGGGGGAACAGGAGCAGATACGCAGTATTTT
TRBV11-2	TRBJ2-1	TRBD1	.	CASSPFGRGQVFDEQFF	TGTGCCAGCAGCCCTTTTGGTAGGGGGCAAGTATTTGATGAGCAGTTCTTC
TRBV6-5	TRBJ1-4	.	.	CASTPRRLGDEKLFF	TGTGCCAGCACCCCACGTCGACTAGGAGATGAAAAACTGTTTTTT
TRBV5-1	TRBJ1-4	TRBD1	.	CASSLSGQGTNEKLFF	TGCGCCAGCAGCTTAAGTGGACAGGGTACTAATGAAAAACTGTTTTTT